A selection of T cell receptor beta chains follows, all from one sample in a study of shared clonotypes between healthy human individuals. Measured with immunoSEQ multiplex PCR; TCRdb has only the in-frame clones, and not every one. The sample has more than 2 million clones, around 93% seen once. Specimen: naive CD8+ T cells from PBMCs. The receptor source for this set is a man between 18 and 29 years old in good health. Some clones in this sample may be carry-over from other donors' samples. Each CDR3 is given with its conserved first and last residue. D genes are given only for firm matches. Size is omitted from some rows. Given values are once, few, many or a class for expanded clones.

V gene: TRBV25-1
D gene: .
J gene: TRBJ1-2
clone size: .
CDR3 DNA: TGTGCCAGCCGACAGACGGCGGACTATGGCTACACCTTC
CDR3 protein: CASRQTADYGYTF

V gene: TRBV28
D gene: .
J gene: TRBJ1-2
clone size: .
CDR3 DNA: TGTGCCAGCGGATCCCAGGGCGAGAACTATGGCTACACCTTC
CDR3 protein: CASGSQGENYGYTF

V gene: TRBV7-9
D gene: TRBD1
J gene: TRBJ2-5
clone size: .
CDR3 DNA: TGTGCCAGCAGCTCGCAACCGGGACAGGGGGAAGAGACCCAGTACTTC
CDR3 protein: CASSSQPGQGEETQYF

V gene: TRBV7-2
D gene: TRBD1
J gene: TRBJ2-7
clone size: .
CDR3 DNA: TGTGCCAGCAGCCCCACAGGGGGCGGGTGGTACGAGCAGTACTTC
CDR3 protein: CASSPTGGGWYEQYF

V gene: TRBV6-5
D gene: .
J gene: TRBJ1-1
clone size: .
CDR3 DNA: TGTGCCAGCAGTCCTCGATTGGGAACTGAAGCTTTCTTT
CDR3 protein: CASSPRLGTEAFF

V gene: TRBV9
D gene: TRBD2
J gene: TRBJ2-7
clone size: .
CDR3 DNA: TGTGCCAGCAGCGTTGGCAGTAAACTAGCGGGTAAGGGATACGAGCAGTACTTC
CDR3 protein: CASSVGSKLAGKGYEQYF

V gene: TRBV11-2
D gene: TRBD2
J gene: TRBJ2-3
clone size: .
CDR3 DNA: TGTGCCAGCAGCCAAAGACTAGCGGGCAGCACAGATACGCAGTATTTT
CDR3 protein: CASSQRLAGSTDTQYF

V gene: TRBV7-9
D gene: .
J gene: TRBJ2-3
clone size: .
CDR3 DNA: TGTGCCAGCAGCTCGCGTCTGGGGGCGGGCACAGATACGCAGTATTTT
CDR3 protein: CASSSRLGAGTDTQYF

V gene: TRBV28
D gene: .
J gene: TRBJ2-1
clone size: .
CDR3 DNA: TGTGCCAGCAAATCCGAATTCAATGAGCAGTTCTTC
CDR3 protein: CASKSEFNEQFF

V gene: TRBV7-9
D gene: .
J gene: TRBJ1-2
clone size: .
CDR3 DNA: TGTGCCAGCAGCCTCCTGTTGGGCAGGGTTAACTATGGCTACACCTTC
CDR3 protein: CASSLLLGRVNYGYTF

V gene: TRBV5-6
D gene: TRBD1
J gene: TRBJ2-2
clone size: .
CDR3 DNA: TGTGCCAGCAGCACCGGACAGGGCTTCACCGGGGAGCTGTTTTTT
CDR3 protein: CASSTGQGFTGELFF

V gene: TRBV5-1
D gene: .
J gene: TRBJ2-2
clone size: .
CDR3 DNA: TGCGCCAGCAGCTTACCAGGGGAACAGGTCGGGGAGCTGTTTTTT
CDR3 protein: CASSLPGEQVGELFF

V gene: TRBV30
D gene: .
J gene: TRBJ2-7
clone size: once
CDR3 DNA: TGTGCCTTACCTCCGGGACGGCTTTACGAGCAGTACTTC
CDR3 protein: CALPPGRLYEQYF

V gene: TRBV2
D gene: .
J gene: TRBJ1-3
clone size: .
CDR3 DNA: TGTGCCAGCAGTGAATGGAGGAACTCTGGAAACACCATATATTTT
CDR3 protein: CASSEWRNSGNTIYF

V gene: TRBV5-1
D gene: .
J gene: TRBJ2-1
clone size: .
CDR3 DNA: TGCGCCAGCAGCTTCAAGGGTACCCCCCTCGACAATGAGCAGTTCTTC
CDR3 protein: CASSFKGTPLDNEQFF

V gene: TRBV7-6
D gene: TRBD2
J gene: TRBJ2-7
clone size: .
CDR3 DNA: TGTGCCAGCAGCTTAGCTACCGGGACTAGCGGGAGACCGCAGTACTTC
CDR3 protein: CASSLATGTSGRPQYF

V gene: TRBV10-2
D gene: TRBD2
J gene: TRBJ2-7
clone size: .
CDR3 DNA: TGCGCCAGCGGGGACTATTTCCCGACCTACGAGCAGTACTTC
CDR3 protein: CASGDYFPTYEQYF

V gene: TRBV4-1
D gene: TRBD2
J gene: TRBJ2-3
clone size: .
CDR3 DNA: TGCGCCAGCAGCCAACCCCTGATGACTAGCGGGAGTGATGGAGATACGCAGTATTTT
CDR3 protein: CASSQPLMTSGSDGDTQYF

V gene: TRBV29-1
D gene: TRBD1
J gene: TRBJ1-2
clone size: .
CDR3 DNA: TGCAGCGTTGAAGATCGACAGGGTACCGGCTATGGCTACACCTTC
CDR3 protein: CSVEDRQGTGYGYTF

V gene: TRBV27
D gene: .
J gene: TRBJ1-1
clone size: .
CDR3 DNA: TGTGCCAGCAGTACCGGGGGGACTGAAGCTTTCTTT
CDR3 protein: CASSTGGTEAFF

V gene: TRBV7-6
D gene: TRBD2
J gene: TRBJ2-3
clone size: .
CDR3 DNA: TGTGCCAGCAGCTTAATTCTTGCGGGAGAAGGTGATACGCAGTATTTT
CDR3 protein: CASSLILAGEGDTQYF

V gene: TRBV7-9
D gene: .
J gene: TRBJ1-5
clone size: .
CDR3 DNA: TGTGCCAGCAGCTTAAACACGGGCAATCAGCCCCAGCATTTT
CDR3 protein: CASSLNTGNQPQHF

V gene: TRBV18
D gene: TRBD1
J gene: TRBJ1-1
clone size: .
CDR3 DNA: TGTGCCAGCTCACCCCAGGGGGCCCGGAACACTGAAGCTTTCTTT
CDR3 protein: CASSPQGARNTEAFF

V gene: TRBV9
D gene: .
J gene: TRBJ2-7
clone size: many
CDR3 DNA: TGTGCCAGCAGCGTAGGTGGGGGCTTCACCTACGAGCAGTACTTC
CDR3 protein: CASSVGGGFTYEQYF

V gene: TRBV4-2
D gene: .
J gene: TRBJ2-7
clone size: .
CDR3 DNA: TGTGCCAGCAGCCAAGGAGAGGGGGGCTACGAGCAGTACTTC
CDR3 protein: CASSQGEGGYEQYF

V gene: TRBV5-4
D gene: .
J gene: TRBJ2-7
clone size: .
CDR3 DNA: TGTGCCAGCACTCCACGGGGTCTAGCCCTCGCCGAGCAGTACTTC
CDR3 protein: CASTPRGLALAEQYF

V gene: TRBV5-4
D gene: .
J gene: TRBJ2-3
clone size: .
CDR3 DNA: TGTGCCAGCAGCTTCGCTGATACGCAGTATTTT
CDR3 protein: CASSFADTQYF

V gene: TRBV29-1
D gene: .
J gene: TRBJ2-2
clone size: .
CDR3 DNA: TGCAGCGTGAGGACGGGGGCCGGGGAGCTGTTTTTT
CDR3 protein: CSVRTGAGELFF

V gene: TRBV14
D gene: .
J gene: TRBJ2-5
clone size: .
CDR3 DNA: TGTGCCAGCAGCCAAGATCAGGCGGGTAGGGAGACCCAGTACTTC
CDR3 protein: CASSQDQAGRETQYF

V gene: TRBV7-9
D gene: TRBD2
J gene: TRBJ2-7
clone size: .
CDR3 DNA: TGTGCCAGCACCCCTTCTAGCGGGCCGAACTACGAGCAGTACTTC
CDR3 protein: CASTPSSGPNYEQYF

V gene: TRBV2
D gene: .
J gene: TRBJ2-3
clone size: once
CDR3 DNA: TGTGCCAGCAGCGCTGCTGAAGGGGTAATCACAGATACGCAGTATTTT
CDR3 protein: CASSAAEGVITDTQYF

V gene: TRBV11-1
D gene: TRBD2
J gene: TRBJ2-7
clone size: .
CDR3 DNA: TGTGCCAGCAGCTTTGTCACTAGCGGCTACGAGCAGTACTTC
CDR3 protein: CASSFVTSGYEQYF

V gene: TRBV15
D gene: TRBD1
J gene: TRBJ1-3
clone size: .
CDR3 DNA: TGTGCCACCAGCAGAGGGACAGGGACGGGAAACACCATATATTTT
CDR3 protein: CATSRGTGTGNTIYF

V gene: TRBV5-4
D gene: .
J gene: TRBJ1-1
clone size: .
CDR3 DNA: TGTGCCAGCAGCTTCTCGGGGGGCGCGGGGACTGAAGCTTTCTTT
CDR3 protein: CASSFSGGAGTEAFF

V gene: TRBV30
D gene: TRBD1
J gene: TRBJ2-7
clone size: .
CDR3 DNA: TGTGCCTGGAGTGTCGGGACAGGGGTCAACGAGCAGTACTTC
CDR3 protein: CAWSVGTGVNEQYF

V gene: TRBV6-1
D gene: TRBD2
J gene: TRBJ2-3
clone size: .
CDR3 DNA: TGTGCCAGCAGTGGGCAGCGGGGCCTCACAGATACGCAGTATTTT
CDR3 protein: CASSGQRGLTDTQYF

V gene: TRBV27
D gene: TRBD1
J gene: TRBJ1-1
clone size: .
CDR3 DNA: TGTGCCAGCAGTTTCACTGACAGGGTGGTTACTGAAGCTTTCTTT
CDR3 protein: CASSFTDRVVTEAFF

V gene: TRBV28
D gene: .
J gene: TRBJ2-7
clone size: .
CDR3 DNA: TGTGCCAGCAGTTCAGGATCAGAAGGGTTGGGAGGCGAGCAGTACTTC
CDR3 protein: CASSSGSEGLGGEQYF

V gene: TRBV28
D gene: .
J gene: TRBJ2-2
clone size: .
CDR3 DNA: TGTGCCAGCAGTTCCTTATTTGTTGGGGGGACAGCGAACACCGGGGAGCTGTTTTTT
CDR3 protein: CASSSLFVGGTANTGELFF

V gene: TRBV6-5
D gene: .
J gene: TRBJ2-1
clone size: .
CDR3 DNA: TGTGCCAGCAGTTACGGGGGCCCCTACAATGAGCAGTTCTTC
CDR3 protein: CASSYGGPYNEQFF